The 23 T cell receptor beta chains given below trace back to one sample, sequenced in a study of radiotherapy plus CTLA-4 blockade in lung cancer. This table comes from immunoSEQ multiplex PCR, and its TCRdb copy is limited to in-frame clones, with some not included. Seen here are about 98,000 clones, about 81% observed once, and the top ten hold roughly 3.5%. Sample: peripheral blood, taken from a patient treated with radiotherapy plus ipilimumab. Receptors originate from a human donor with non-small cell lung cancer who had a partial response to radiotherapy plus ipilimumab.

The V call is TRBV4-1, the J call TRBJ2-1, with a possible D match to TRBD2 (6 bases). The CDR3 extends over 17 amino acids. The V gene's germline CDR1 is MGHRA and CDR2 YSYEKL. The V end was cut by 1 base, the J end by 2 bases, with 15 bases between. CDR3 coding DNA: TGCGCCAGCAGCCAAGCATCCGGGAGATTACCCTACAATGAGCAGTTCTTC. This encodes CASSQASGRLPYNEQFF.

This clone was seen a handful of times. The chain carries TRBV6-1 and TRBJ1-1; D possibly corresponds to TRBD1 (6 bases). The CDR3 runs to 12 residues. The V gene's germline CDR1 is MNHNS and CDR2 SASEGT. Trimming removed 10 bases at V and 1 base at J, with 10 bases between. The CDR3 DNA reads TGTGCCACCCGGGGGGCGAACACTGAAGCTTTCTTT. Its protein product is CATRGANTEAFF.

V gene TRBV5-1 combines with J gene TRBJ2-1; TRBD2 aligns across 11 bases. The CDR3 runs to 15 residues. V was pared by 1 base and J by 4 bases, with 1 base of the junction left unmatched. Per germline, CDR1 SGHRS and CDR2 YFSETQ. The CDR3 DNA is TGCGCCAGCAGCTTGATAGCGGGGGGGTACAATGAGCAGTTCTTC. Encoded protein: CASSLIAGGYNEQFF. Using reference TRBV5-1 and TRBJ2-1 for the parts outside the CDR3, the full variable domain is KAGVTQTPRYLIKTRGQQVTLSCSPISGHRSVSWYQQTPGQGLQFLFEYFSETQRNKGNFPGRFSGRQFSNSRSEMNVSTLELGDSALYLCASSLIAGGYNEQFFGPGTRLTVL.

The chain employs TRBV19 and TRBJ1-5; D is perhaps TRBD1 (5 bases). The CDR3 totals 15 residues. Trimming cost V 7 bases and J 9 bases, with 22 bases left between them. Germline V gene data show CDR1 as LNHDA and CDR2 as SQIVND (reference sequence). The CDR3 DNA is TGTGCCAGTATTACTCGCGACAGTTTGGATCTGCCCCAGCATTTT. It yields the protein CASITRDSLDLPQHF.

A note on this clone: This CDR3 is also generated by other DNA sequences in the sample. This chain joins TRBV30 and TRBJ1-5; D gene ambiguous. V shed 0 bases and J shed 1 base, with 4 bases lying between them. The CDR3 is made up of 13 amino acids. Germline V gene lookup returns CDR1 GTSNPN and CDR2 SVGIG (reference sequence). The CDR3 reads CAWSVRSNQPQHF. The CDR3 DNA follows: TGTGCCTGGAGTGTTCGGAGCAATCAGCCCCAGCATTTT.

This clone was seen many times. J is TRBJ1-4 and V is TRBV18; 7 bases map to TRBD1. J was trimmed by 7 bases and V by 0 bases; bases with no gene match: 2. The V gene's germline CDR1 is KGHSH and CDR2 LQKENI. This CDR3 is 14 amino acids long. The CDR3 DNA reads as TGTGCCAGCTCACCACCGGGGGACAGTGAAAAACTGTTTTTT. The encoded protein is CASSPPGDSEKLFF.

Turning to this clone: Other DNA sequences within the sample encode an identical CDR3. The chain employs TRBV2 and TRBJ1-5; D is uncertain. Per the germline V gene, CDR1 is SNHLY and CDR2 is FYNNEI. Trimming shortened V by 9 bases and J by 6 bases, and 15 bases separated the two germline ends. This CDR3 has 13 residues. CDR3 sequence reads: CARGQKKSQPQHF. The CDR3 DNA reads as TGTGCCAGGGGCCAAAAGAAGAGTCAGCCCCAGCATTTT.

The chain employs TRBV5-8 and TRBJ1-1, with D perhaps TRBD1 (5 bases). The germline V gene encodes CDR1 SGHTS and CDR2 YDEGEE. There are 16 residues in the CDR3. Between the trimmed V and J ends, which lost 0 bases and 1 base, there was a span of 13 bases. The CDR3 here is CASSLEMGPENTEAFF. Here the CDR3 DNA reads TGTGCCAGCAGCTTGGAAATGGGGCCTGAGAACACTGAAGCTTTCTTT.

This chain links TRBV9 with TRBJ2-5, with TRBD1 identical over 7 bases. J gave up 0 bases and V 5 bases, and 10 bases lay outside the gene matches. The V gene's germline CDR1 is SGDLS and CDR2 YYNGEE. The CDR3 consists of 16 residues. The CDR3 is CASSPRQGPYQETQYF. The CDR3 nucleotides are TGTGCCAGCAGTCCACGACAGGGCCCGTACCAAGAGACCCAGTACTTC.

This chain connects TRBV5-1 to TRBJ2-3; TRBD2 agrees at 9 bases. J was trimmed by 4 bases and V by 7 bases; bases with no gene match: 7. The CDR3 length is 14 residues. Per the germline V gene, CDR1 is SGHRS and CDR2 is YFSETQ. The CDR3 spells CASDLAGDSDTQYF. CDR3 sequence (DNA): TGCGCCAGCGATTTAGCGGGGGATTCAGATACGCAGTATTTT.

The V call is TRBV5-6, the J call TRBJ2-3, with 9 bases lining up with TRBD2. The CDR3 runs to 18 residues. Germline CDR1 reads SGHDT; CDR2 reads YYEEEE. V was clipped by 2 bases and J by 6 bases; unmatched bases: 16. Here the CDR3 DNA reads TGTGCCAGCAGCTTTACGAGAAGGGGGCGGGAGGGCCGGGATACGCAGTATTTT. Residues: CASSFTRRGREGRDTQYF.

The V gene is TRBV2, the J gene TRBJ2-1, with 9 bases that match TRBD1. The CDR3 is 14 amino acids. With 8 bases clipped from V and 9 bases from J, the junction kept 11 bases outside the gene matches. Germline CDR1 SNHLY, CDR2 FYNNEI. As DNA, the CDR3 is TGTGCCAGCCACCGGGACAGGGAAAGGATTGAGCAGTTCTTC. This sequence encodes CASHRDRERIEQFF.

The chain links TRBV7-7 to TRBJ1-5; D is unclear. Trimming removed 2 bases from V and 7 bases from J, with 12 bases in between. In germline, CDR1 is SSHAT, CDR2 FNYEAQ (reference sequence). This CDR3 comprises 14 residues. CDR3 bases: TGTGCCAGCAGCTTAAACGTCACTCGGCAGCCCCAGCATTTT. Translation gives CASSLNVTRQPQHF. The variable domain in full, completed from reference TRBV7-7 and TRBJ1-5, reads GAGVSQSPRYKVTKRGQDVTLRCDPISSHATLYWYQQALGQGPEFLTYFNYEAQPDKSGLPSDRFSAERPEGSISTLTIQRTEQRDSAMYRCASSLNVTRQPQHFGDGTRLSIL.

The V call is TRBV28, the J call TRBJ2-5, with unresolved D. Trimming took 5 bases from V and 6 from J, leaving 10 bases between them. The CDR3 contains 12 residues. In germline, CDR1 is MDHEN, CDR2 SYDVKM. CDR3: CASSPLAQTQYF. In nucleotides, the CDR3 is TGTGCCAGCAGTCCCTTGGCTCAGACCCAGTACTTC.

The chain couples TRBV5-6 to TRBJ1-2; D might be TRBD1 (6 bases). Germline CDR1 reads SGHDT; CDR2 reads YYEEEE. The CDR3 has 15 amino acids. V was cut by 2 bases and J by 3 bases, with 14 bases left in between. CDR3 in amino acids: CASSFRLGAHYGYTF. In nucleotides, the CDR3 is TGTGCCAGCAGCTTTCGCTTGGGGGCCCACTATGGCTACACCTTC.

The rearrangement joins TRBV28 to TRBJ1-1, with 10 bases that match TRBD1. V was clipped by 3 bases and J by 1 base; unmatched bases: 17. This CDR3 has 20 residues. Germline CDR1 MDHEN, CDR2 SYDVKM. The CDR3 DNA is TGTGCCAGCAGTTTGCTCCCCTACCTAGGGACAGGGGCCCCGAACACTGAAGCTTTCTTT. Its translation is CASSLLPYLGTGAPNTEAFF.

The chain carries TRBV7-8 and TRBJ2-5, with D possibly TRBD2 on 6 matching bases. The CDR3 has 14 residues. In germline, CDR1 is SGHVS, CDR2 FQNEAQ. V lost 4 bases, J lost 1 base, and 10 bases lay in between. CDR3 sequence reads: CASSWDSLQETQYF. The CDR3 nucleotides read TGTGCCAGCAGCTGGGACTCTCTCCAAGAGACCCAGTACTTC.

This clone has only one observation. The chain has TRBV15 and TRBJ2-5; 9 bases line up with TRBD2. V was pared by 0 bases and J by 3 bases, with 5 bases of the junction left unmatched. CDR3 length: 16 residues. From germline, CDR1 is LNHNV and CDR2 YYDKDF (reference sequence). CDR3 sequence (DNA): TGTGCCACCAGCAGAGATCCGGCTAGCGGGAAAGAGACCCAGTACTTC. This codes for CATSRDPASGKETQYF.

The chain links TRBV25-1 to TRBJ1-4; D ambiguous. The V end was cut by 3 bases, the J end by 4 bases, with 6 bases between. Per the germline V gene, CDR1 is MGHDK and CDR2 is SYGVNS. This CDR3 is 13 amino acids long. The CDR3 DNA sequence: TGTGCCAGCAGTGATTTTTATAATGAAAAACTGTTTTTT. This gives the protein CASSDFYNEKLFF.

The V gene is TRBV7-9, the J gene TRBJ2-2; no firm D call. Between the trimmed V and J ends, which lost 6 bases and 1 base, there was a span of 9 bases. Per germline, CDR1 SEHNR and CDR2 FQNEAQ (reference sequence). CDR3 length: 14 amino acids. CDR3 sequence: CASSSQRNTGELFF. CDR3 sequence (DNA): TGTGCCAGCAGTTCGCAGCGGAACACCGGGGAGCTGTTTTTT.

The CDR3 nucleotides are TGTGCCAGCAGCCTAGCGGGGACAGGGATAGAGACCCAGTACTTC. This sequence encodes CASSLAGTGIETQYF. The chain links TRBV14 to TRBJ2-5; maybe TRBD1 (9 bases). Looked up from germline, CDR1 is SGHDN and CDR2 is FVKESK. The CDR3 is 15 amino acids. Trimming shortened V by 4 bases and J by 4 bases, and 16 bases separated the two germline ends.

The chain couples TRBV7-2 to TRBJ2-7, with D unclear. Trimming cost V 5 bases and J 6 bases, with 17 bases left between them. This CDR3 is 14 amino acids long. Germline CDR1 and CDR2: SGHTA and FQGNSA. The chain's CDR3 is CASSPRLELGEQYF. The CDR3 nucleotides read TGTGCCAGCAGCCCCCGTTTAGAGCTTGGCGAGCAGTACTTC.

This clone was counted a few times. The V gene is TRBV11-1, the J gene TRBJ2-7; tentative D call: TRBD1 (5 bases). V lost 5 bases to trimming and J lost 2 bases, with 13 bases between them. Per the germline V gene, CDR1 is SGHAT and CDR2 is FQDESV (reference sequence). The CDR3 has 14 residues. CDR3 region: CASSPLGVAYEQYF. CDR3 in DNA: TGTGCCAGCAGCCCGTTAGGGGTGGCCTACGAGCAGTACTTC.